This TCR beta chain was identified during a study of breast tumors, draining lymph nodes, adjacent tissues. Study results and caveats: Luminal-like breast cancer showed significantly higher tumor–nontumor repertoire similarity than basal-like. Tumors had less TCR diversity than lymph nodes, more than nontumor tissue. Tumor T cell lymph node origin was a supported hypothesis, not proven. Data fit most tumor T cells coming from lymph node, expanding in tumor.

The lymph nodes were axillary draining lymph nodes from breast cancer patients. With regard to this clonotype: Antigen specificity is unknown.

Germline CDR1 and CDR2: SGDLS and YYNGEE. The V and J ends lost 4 bases and 9 bases, in that order; junction bases with no gene match: 17. This CDR3 contains 17 residues. TCRdb redid the calling of the multiplex PCR reads with MiXCR, one entry per CDR3 protein. This sample has fewer than 250,000 distinct CDR3 sequences, with about 30% found just once. Sequenced material: axillary lymph node tissue. The TCR comes from a female donor with breast cancer. Some clones in this sample may be carry-over from other donors' samples. The chain links TRBV9 to TRBJ2-3, with 10 bases matching TRBD2. CDR3 residues: CASSPPGTSEPQGTQYF. The CDR3 region has the DNA TGTGCCAGCAGCCCCCCCGGGACTAGCGAACCCCAGGGGACGCAGTATTTT.